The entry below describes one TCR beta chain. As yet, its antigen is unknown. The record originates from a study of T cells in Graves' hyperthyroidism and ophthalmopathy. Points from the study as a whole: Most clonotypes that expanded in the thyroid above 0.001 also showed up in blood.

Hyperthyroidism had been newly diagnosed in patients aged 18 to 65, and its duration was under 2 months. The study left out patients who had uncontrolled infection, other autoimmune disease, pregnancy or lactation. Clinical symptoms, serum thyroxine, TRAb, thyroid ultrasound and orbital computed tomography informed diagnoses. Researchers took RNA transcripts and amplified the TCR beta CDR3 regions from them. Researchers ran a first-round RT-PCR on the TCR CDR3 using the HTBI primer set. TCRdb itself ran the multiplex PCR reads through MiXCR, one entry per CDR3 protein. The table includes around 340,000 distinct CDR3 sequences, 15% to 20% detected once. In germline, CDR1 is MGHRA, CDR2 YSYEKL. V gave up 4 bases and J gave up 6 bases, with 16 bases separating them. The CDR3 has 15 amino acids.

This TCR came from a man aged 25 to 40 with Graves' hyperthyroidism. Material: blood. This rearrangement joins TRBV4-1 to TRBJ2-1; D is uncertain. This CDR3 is CASSLPGSSSNEQFF. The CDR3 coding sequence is TGCGCCAGCAGCCTGCCCGGGTCTTCAAGCAATGAGCAGTTCTTC.